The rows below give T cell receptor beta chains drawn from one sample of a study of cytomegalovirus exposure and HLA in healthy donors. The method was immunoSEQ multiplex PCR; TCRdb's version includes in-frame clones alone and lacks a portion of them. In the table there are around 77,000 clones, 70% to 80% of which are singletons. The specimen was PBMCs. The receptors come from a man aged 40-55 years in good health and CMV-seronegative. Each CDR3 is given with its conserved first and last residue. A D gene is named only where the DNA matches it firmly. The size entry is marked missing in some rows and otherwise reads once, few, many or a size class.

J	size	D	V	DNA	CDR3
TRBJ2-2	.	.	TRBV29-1	TGCAGCGTTGGGGCCGGGACCCATGGGGGGACCGGGGAGCTGTTTTTT	CSVGAGTHGGTGELFF
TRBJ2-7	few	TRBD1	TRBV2	TGTGCCAGCAGTACACCGGGACAGGGACGCGAGCAGTACTTC	CASSTPGQGREQYF
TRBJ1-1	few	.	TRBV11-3	TGTGCCAGCAGCTCCCCCGGTCTGGCTGAAGCTTTCTTT	CASSSPGLAEAFF
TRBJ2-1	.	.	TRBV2	TGTGCCAGCAGTGCCGGTAACAGGGTCTACAATGAGCAGTTCTTC	CASSAGNRVYNEQFF
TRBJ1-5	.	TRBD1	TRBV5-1	TGCGCCAGCAGCCTAACAACAGGGGGGAGCAATCAGCCCCAGCATTTT	CASSLTTGGSNQPQHF
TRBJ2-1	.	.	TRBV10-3	TGTGCCATCACCGGGACAATCTTGAACTCCTACAATGAGCAGTTCTTC	CAITGTILNSYNEQFF
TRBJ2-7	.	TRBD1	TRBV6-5	TGTGCCAGCAGTTACTGGGGACAGCAGAGCGAGCAGTACTTC	CASSYWGQQSEQYF
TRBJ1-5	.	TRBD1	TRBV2	TGTGCCAGCACGACAGGGGAAATTGGCAATCAGCCCCAGCATTTT	CASTTGEIGNQPQHF
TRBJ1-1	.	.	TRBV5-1	TGCGCCAGCTCCCAAGGGGGTGGGTCTGAAGCTTTCTTT	CASSQGGGSEAFF
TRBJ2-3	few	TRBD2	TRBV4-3	TGCGCCAGCCGAGACAGACTAGCGGGGAGCACAGATACGCAGTATTTT	CASRDRLAGSTDTQYF
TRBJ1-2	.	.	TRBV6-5	TGTGCCAGCGGAAAGGACAGTCGGTATGGCTACACCTTC	CASGKDSRYGYTF
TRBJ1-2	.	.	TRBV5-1	TGCGCCAGCAGCTTGGAGCCAAAAAGCTATGGCTACACCTTC	CASSLEPKSYGYTF
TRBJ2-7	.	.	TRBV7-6	TGTGCCAGCAGCTCCGGACATTCCTACGAGCAGTACTTC	CASSSGHSYEQYF
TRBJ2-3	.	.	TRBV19	TGTGCCAGTAGGATTTACGAGAGCCGCACAGATACGCAGTATTTT	CASRIYESRTDTQYF
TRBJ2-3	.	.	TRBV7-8	TGTGCCAGCAGCTTGGGCCTCGTGAATTTTGGGGATACGCAGTATTTT	CASSLGLVNFGDTQYF